Below are 14 T cell receptor beta chains sequenced from a single sample in a study of T cells in localized non-small cell lung cancer (dated by TCRdb to 2019 to 2021). Library preparation was by the immunoSEQ multiplex PCR assay. The clones in this table, taken by TCRdb from immuneACCESS, are in-frame only. Not every clone is retained; where verified, under half of the shortfall comes from an unresolved V gene, and the cause of the rest is unknown. For this sample there are 25,000 or so clones; around nine tenths appear just once. Of the sample, roughly 7.2% falls within the top ten clones. Source: peripheral blood, taken before any cancer treatment. The receptors here all came from a woman aged 40 to 75 with stage I lung adenocarcinoma.

The V gene is TRBV13, the J gene TRBJ2-7, with D hard to call. CDR1 and CDR2 from the germline V gene are PRHDT and FYEKMQ (reference sequence). CDR3 length equals 14 residues. Trimming left V 5 bases short and J 6 bases short, with 17 bases between. CDR3 nucleotides: TGTGCCAGCAGCATCTACTCCTTACCACGCGAGCAGTACTTC. Residues: CASSIYSLPREQYF.

The chain combines TRBV15 with TRBJ1-1, with unresolved D. The V end lost 1 base, the J end lost 1 base, and 7 bases lay between the germline ends. The CDR3 totals 14 residues. CDR1 is LNHNV and CDR2 is YYDKDF in the germline V gene (reference sequence). This CDR3 is CATSRVGRNTEAFF. Written as DNA, the CDR3 is TGTGCCACCAGCAGAGTAGGCCGGAACACTGAAGCTTTCTTT. Complete variable domain (other parts from reference TRBV15 and TRBJ1-1): DAMVIQNPRYQVTQFGKPVTLSCSQTLNHNVMYWYQQKSSQAPKLLFHYYDKDFNNEADTPDNFQSRRPNTSFCFLDIRSPGLGDTAMYLCATSRVGRNTEAFFGQGTRLTVV.

This chain connects TRBV27 to TRBJ2-1, with 13 bases fitting TRBD2. The CDR3 runs 17 residues. Germline CDR1 is MNHEY and CDR2 is SMNVEV (reference sequence). Trimming at V came to 7 bases and at J to 9 bases, leaving 15 bases not matched to a gene. DNA of the CDR3: TGTGCCAGCAACCTACTCACTAGCGGGAGGGCCAATGGTGAGCAGTTCTTC. Protein: CASNLLTSGRANGEQFF.

Only one count was recorded for this clone. The rearrangement links TRBV19 to TRBJ2-4, with unresolved D. The CDR3 runs 13 residues. The germline CDR1 and CDR2 sequences are LNHDA and SQIVND (reference sequence). Trimming left V 3 bases short and J 6 bases short, with 9 bases between. The CDR3 here is CASSMIGVNIQYF. The CDR3 nucleotides read TGTGCCAGTAGTATGATAGGCGTAAACATTCAGTACTTC. The full variable domain, with the rest looked up from reference TRBV19 and TRBJ2-4, is DGGITQSPKYLFRKEGQNVTLSCEQNLNHDAMYWYRQDPGQGLRLIYYSQIVNDFQKGDIAEGYSVSREKKESFPLTVTSAQKNPTAFYLCASSMIGVNIQYFGAGTRLSVL.

This chain joins TRBV13 and TRBJ2-3; no reliable D call. Germline V CDR1 and CDR2: PRHDT, FYEKMQ (reference sequence). The CDR3 runs 14 residues. V dropped 1 base and J dropped 3 bases, with 8 bases sitting between them. The CDR3 bases are TGTGCCAGCAGCTTAGAAAGTAAAACAGATACGCAGTATTTT. This encodes CASSLESKTDTQYF. Supplemented by reference TRBV13 and TRBJ2-3, the full variable domain reads AAGVIQSPRHLIKEKRETATLKCYPIPRHDTVYWYQQGPGQDPQFLISFYEKMQSDKGSIPDRFSAQQFSDYHSELNMSSLELGDSALYFCASSLESKTDTQYFGPGTRLTVL.

J is TRBJ1-1 and V is TRBV6-1; D ambiguous. The ends were cut back, 9 bases at V and 3 bases at J, with 11 bases in the middle. Per germline, CDR1 MNHNS and CDR2 SASEGT. The CDR3 contains 12 residues. Here the CDR3 reads CASSSFYTEAFF. The CDR3 bases are TGTGCCAGTAGTTCCTTCTACACTGAAGCTTTCTTT.

The rearrangement links TRBV28 to TRBJ2-1; 7 nucleotides agree with TRBD2. V lost 5 bases and J lost 12; bases outside the gene matches: 10. The CDR3 totals 13 residues. Germline V gene lookup returns CDR1 MDHEN and CDR2 SYDVKM. CDR3 sequence: CASSARDYVVQFF. Written as DNA, the CDR3 is TGTGCCAGCAGTGCCCGGGACTACGTCGTGCAGTTCTTC.

This clone was seen only once. The J gene is TRBJ2-5, the V gene TRBV6-5, with D tentatively TRBD2 (5 bases). The length of the CDR3 is 12 residues. Trimming stripped 8 bases from V and 9 bases from J, with 16 bases between. The germline V gene encodes CDR1 MNHEY and CDR2 SVGAGI. The CDR3 loop is CASRSGSWAQYF. The CDR3 region has the DNA TGTGCCAGCCGGAGTGGGAGCTGGGCCCAGTACTTC.

The genes are TRBV5-5 and TRBJ2-7; the D is unclear. This CDR3 comprises 14 residues. Trimming stripped 3 bases from V and 4 bases from J, with 14 bases between. CDR1 is SGHKS, CDR2 YYEKEE, per germline (reference sequence). The CDR3 DNA follows: TGTGCCAGCAGCTACTCTAGTGGAAGTTACGAGCAGTACTTC. The encoded protein is CASSYSSGSYEQYF.

This clone was seen once. The chain combines TRBV28 with TRBJ2-1, with D hard to call. The CDR3 sequence is 15 residues long. V dropped 4 bases and J dropped 4 bases, with 14 bases sitting between them. CDR1 MDHEN and CDR2 SYDVKM come from the germline V gene. In DNA form, the CDR3 reads TGTGCCAGCAGTTCCCCCCCGGCGGATTACAATGAGCAGTTCTTC. Protein: CASSSPPADYNEQFF.

In its sample, this clone was seen once. J is TRBJ2-7 and V is TRBV11-2; D call uncertain. The germline gives CDR1 SGHAT, CDR2 FQNNGV. This CDR3 contains 14 residues. Trimming removed 5 bases at V and 7 bases at J, with 18 bases between. For the CDR3, the DNA is TGTGCCAGCAGCACGGCGGCCTTGGTGGGGGAGCAGTACTTC. The encoded protein is CASSTAALVGEQYF.

V is TRBV11-3 and J is TRBJ1-1; TRBD1 is a possible D gene (5 bases). This CDR3 contains 11 residues. Per germline, CDR1 SGHNT and CDR2 YENEEA. Trimming removed 5 bases from V and 8 bases from J, with 9 bases in between. CDR3 residues: CASSQAGEAFF. The DNA of the CDR3 is TGTGCCAGCAGCCAGGCAGGGGAAGCTTTCTTT.

The chain is built from TRBV28 and TRBJ2-3; no clear D. The germline CDR1 and CDR2 sequences are MDHEN and SYDVKM. Trimming removed 6 bases from V and 0 bases from J, with 10 bases in between. The CDR3 loop spans 14 amino acids. DNA of the CDR3: TGTGCCAGCAGGGTAGGCGGTAGCACAGATACGCAGTATTTT. Translation gives CASRVGGSTDTQYF.

This chain joins TRBV28 and TRBJ1-5; D is unresolved. Germline V gives CDR1 MDHEN, CDR2 SYDVKM. This CDR3 spans 15 amino acids. V lost 5 bases and J lost 5, with 16 bases in between. This chain's CDR3 is CASSPRSVIDQPQHF. CDR3 in DNA: TGTGCCAGCAGTCCCCGTTCCGTAATAGATCAGCCCCAGCATTTT. Complete variable domain (other parts from reference TRBV28 and TRBJ1-5): DVKVTQSSRYLVKRTGEKVFLECVQDMDHENMFWYRQDPGLGLRLIYFSYDVKMKEKGDIPEGYSVSREKKERFSLILESASTNQTSMYLCASSPRSVIDQPQHFGDGTRLSIL.